This entry lists 18 T cell receptor beta chains sequenced from one sample in a study of CD8 T cells in Susac syndrome. Roughly 0.45 to 1 ug RNA was reverse transcribed with random hexamers. TCRdb passed the immunoSEQ multiplex PCR reads through MiXCR, listing each CDR3 protein once. The sample consists of roughly 180,000 distinct CDR3 sequences, around 94% of them appearing once. Sequenced input: CD4+ T cells from PBMCs. These receptors all come from a human donor with Susac syndrome.

The genes are TRBV7-2 and TRBJ2-1, with 13 bases matching TRBD2. The CDR3 spans 15 residues. V lost 5 bases to trimming and J lost 8 bases; unmatched junction nucleotides: 6. CDR1 is SGHTA and CDR2 is FQGNSA in the germline V gene. The CDR3 loop is CASSRTSGGVHEQFF. CDR3 nucleotide sequence: TGTGCCAGCAGCCGTACTAGCGGGGGGGTTCATGAGCAGTTCTTC.

The chain employs TRBV29-1 and TRBJ1-1; 7 nucleotides match TRBD1. This CDR3 is built from 15 residues. The junction had 13 bases not matched to a gene; V was cut back by 6 bases and J by 3 bases. The germline V gene encodes CDR1 SQVTM and CDR2 ANQGSEA. The CDR3 is CSVGGNRGFHTEAFF. CDR3 sequence (DNA): TGCAGCGTCGGGGGAAACAGGGGCTTTCACACTGAAGCTTTCTTT.

The rearrangement links TRBV3-1 to TRBJ1-1; D may be TRBD1 (5 bases). This CDR3 has 14 amino acids. CDR1 is LGHDT, CDR2 YNNKEL, per germline (reference sequence). Trimming took off 2 bases at V and 4 bases at J, with 11 bases between the two ends. The CDR3 DNA reads TGTGCCAGCAGCCAAAGGGGCAGTGGCACTGAAGCTTTCTTT. Translation gives CASSQRGSGTEAFF.

This clonotype appeared a single time. This sequence joins TRBV5-1 and TRBJ1-2; no definite D call. Germline lookup yields CDR1 SGHRS and CDR2 YFSETQ. This CDR3 is built from 12 residues. Trimming took 0 bases from V and 6 from J, leaving 6 bases between them. CDR3 region: CASSLASDGYTF. The CDR3, as DNA: TGCGCCAGCAGCTTGGCCTCGGATGGCTACACCTTC.

This clonotype showed up just once. CDR3: CASSIERISYNEQFF. CDR3 DNA: TGTGCCAGTAGTATAGAGCGGATATCCTACAATGAGCAGTTCTTC. The chain links TRBV19 to TRBJ2-1; no clear D gene. V lost 0 bases to trimming and J lost 1 base, with 7 bases between them. CDR1 is LNHDA and CDR2 is SQIVND in the germline V gene (reference sequence). The CDR3 consists of 15 residues.

This clonotype was seen just once. The genes are TRBV5-4 and TRBJ2-1; 13 bases agree with TRBD2. Germline trimming cut 3 bases from V and 12 bases from J; bases unmatched to any gene: 6. Looked up from germline, CDR1 is SGHNT and CDR2 is YYREEE (reference sequence). The CDR3 consists of 14 residues. The CDR3 coding sequence is TGTGCCAGCAGCTGGACTAGCGGGAGTTCTTGGCAGTTCTTC. This gives the protein CASSWTSGSSWQFF.

This sequence joins TRBV13 and TRBJ1-3, with D unclear. V was shortened by 5 bases and J by 2 bases, with 7 bases between the two germline ends. Germline CDR1 and CDR2: PRHDT and FYEKMQ (reference sequence). This CDR3 has 13 residues. In DNA, the CDR3 is TGTGCCAGCAGCCATACAGCTGGAAACACCATATATTTT. Translating gives CASSHTAGNTIYF.

The chain links TRBV29-1 to TRBJ2-1; D unresolved. Germline lookup yields CDR1 SQVTM and CDR2 ANQGSEA. The V gene lost 7 bases and the J gene lost 3 bases, with 10 bases spanning the gap. This CDR3 has 12 amino acids. The CDR3 here is CSADAHYNEQFF. The DNA for the CDR3 is TGCAGCGCCGACGCACACTACAATGAGCAGTTCTTC.

The rearrangement uses TRBV5-1 and TRBJ1-1; unclear D gene. The CDR3 length is 16 residues. Germline V lookup: CDR1 SGHRS, CDR2 YFSETQ. With 0 bases removed from V and 0 bases from J, the gap between germline ends came to 12 bases. The CDR3 sequence is CASSLDLEAMNTEAFF. CDR3 in DNA: TGCGCCAGCAGCTTGGACCTAGAGGCGATGAACACTGAAGCTTTCTTT.

V usage is TRBV10-3 and J usage is TRBJ1-1, with TRBD1 matching 8 bases. V dropped 6 bases and J dropped 3; count of bases not matched to a gene: 6. This CDR3 comprises 14 residues. Per the germline V gene, CDR1 is ENHRY and CDR2 is SYGVKD. CDR3 in DNA: TGTGCCATCAGGAGGGACAGGCAAGACACTGAAGCTTTCTTT. This sequence encodes CAIRRDRQDTEAFF.

The CDR3 here is CASSRQGREQYF. CDR3 bases: TGTGCCAGCAGTCGACAGGGGAGAGAGCAGTACTTC. The chain combines TRBV3-1 with TRBJ2-7, with 8 bases identical to TRBD1. Germline-derived CDR1 and CDR2 are LGHDT and YNNKEL (reference sequence). This CDR3 contains 12 residues. Germline trimming cut 6 bases from V and 7 bases from J; bases unmatched to any gene: 5.

The rearrangement links TRBV15 to TRBJ2-7; D perhaps matches TRBD2 (6 bases). Germline CDR1 is LNHNV and CDR2 is YYDKDF (reference sequence). The CDR3 is made up of 13 amino acids. With 0 bases removed from V and 6 bases from J, the gap between germline ends came to 9 bases. This CDR3 reads CATSRDLSGEQYF. The CDR3, as DNA: TGTGCCACCAGCAGAGATCTTAGCGGCGAGCAGTACTTC.

The chain recombines TRBV4-2 with TRBJ2-3, with D hard to call. V lost 1 base to trimming and J lost 2 bases, with 7 bases between them. The germline V gene encodes CDR1 LGHNA and CDR2 YNFKEQ. This CDR3 is 14 amino acids long. For the CDR3, the DNA is TGTGCCAGCAGCCAAGTTCAAGCCACAGATACGCAGTATTTT. It specifies CASSQVQATDTQYF.

The chain couples TRBV7-2 to TRBJ2-1, with no clear D. The CDR3 consists of 12 residues. The ends were cut back, 5 bases at V and 10 bases at J, with 12 bases in the middle. Germline V gene data show CDR1 as SGHTA and CDR2 as FQGNSA. CDR3 amino acids: CASSPLLREQFF. The CDR3 DNA reads TGTGCCAGCAGCCCTCTGCTCCGCGAGCAGTTCTTC. Full variable domain (rest looked up from reference TRBV7-2 and TRBJ2-1): GAGVSQSPSNKVTEKGKDVELRCDPISGHTALYWYRQSLGQGLEFLIYFQGNSAPDKSGLPSDRFSAERTGGSVSTLTIQRTQQEDSAVYLCASSPLLREQFFGPGTRLTVL.

V usage is TRBV20-1 and J usage is TRBJ2-5, with D perhaps TRBD2 (5 bases). The CDR3 consists of 13 residues. With 5 bases removed from V and 0 bases from J, the gap between germline ends came to 10 bases. Per germline, CDR1 DFQATT and CDR2 SNEGSKA (reference sequence). The CDR3 sequence is CSALLVYQETQYF. CDR3 DNA: TGCAGTGCTTTACTAGTATACCAAGAGACCCAGTACTTC.

This rearrangement joins TRBV19 to TRBJ1-5; a possible D gene is TRBD1 (6 bases). Germline V gives CDR1 LNHDA, CDR2 SQIVND (reference sequence). The CDR3 runs to 15 residues. Trimming left V 7 bases short and J 7 bases short, with 20 bases between. Written as DNA, the CDR3 is TGTGCCAGTACTCTAGCCACAGGGTTACGGCAGCCCCAGCATTTT. Translating gives CASTLATGLRQPQHF.

The CDR3, as DNA: TGTGCCGTCGGGACACACTATGGCTACACCTTC. It codes for CAVGTHYGYTF. The V call is TRBV25-1, the J call TRBJ1-2; TRBD1 might be the D (6 bases). Germline V gives CDR1 MGHDK, CDR2 SYGVNS. V was cut by 11 bases and J by 3 bases, with 10 bases left in between. The CDR3 covers 11 residues.

The rearrangement joins TRBV9 to TRBJ2-3; TRBD1 might be the D (6 bases). V lost 3 bases and J lost 6, with 20 bases in between. This CDR3 has 16 amino acids. Germline loops: CDR1 SGDLS, CDR2 YYNGEE. The CDR3 protein is CASSARRGQGVDTQYF. The DNA for the CDR3 is TGTGCCAGCAGCGCCCGAAGGGGACAAGGGGTGGATACGCAGTATTTT.